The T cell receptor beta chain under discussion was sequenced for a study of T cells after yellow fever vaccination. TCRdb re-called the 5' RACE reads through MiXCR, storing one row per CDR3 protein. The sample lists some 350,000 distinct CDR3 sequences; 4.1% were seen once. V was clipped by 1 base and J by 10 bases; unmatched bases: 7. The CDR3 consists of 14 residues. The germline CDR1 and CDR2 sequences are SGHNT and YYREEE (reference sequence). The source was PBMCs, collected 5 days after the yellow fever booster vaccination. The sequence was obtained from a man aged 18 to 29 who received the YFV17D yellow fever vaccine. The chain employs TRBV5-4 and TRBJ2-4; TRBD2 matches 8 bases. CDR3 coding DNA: TGTGCCAGCAGCTTGTGGGGCCGGGGGGGAATTCAGTACTTC. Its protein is CASSLWGRGGIQYF.